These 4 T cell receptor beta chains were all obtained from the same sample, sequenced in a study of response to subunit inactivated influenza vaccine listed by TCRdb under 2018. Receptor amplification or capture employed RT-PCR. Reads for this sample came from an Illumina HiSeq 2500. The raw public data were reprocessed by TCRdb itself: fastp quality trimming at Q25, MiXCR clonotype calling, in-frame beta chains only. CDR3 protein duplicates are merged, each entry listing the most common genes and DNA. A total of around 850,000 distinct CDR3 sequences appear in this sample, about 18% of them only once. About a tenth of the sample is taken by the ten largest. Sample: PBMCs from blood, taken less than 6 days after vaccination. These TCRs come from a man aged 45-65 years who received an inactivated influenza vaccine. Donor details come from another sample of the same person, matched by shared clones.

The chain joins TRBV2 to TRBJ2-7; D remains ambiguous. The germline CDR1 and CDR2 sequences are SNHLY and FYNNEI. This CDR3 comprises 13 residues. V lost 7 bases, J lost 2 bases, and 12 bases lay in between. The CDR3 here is CASKTGAPYEQYF. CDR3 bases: TGTGCCAGCAAAACCGGAGCACCCTACGAGCAGTACTTC.

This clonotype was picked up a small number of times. CDR3 amino acids: CSARAGTSGKGEQFF. CDR3 nucleotides: TGCAGTGCTAGGGCCGGGACTAGCGGAAAGGGTGAGCAGTTCTTC. V and J are TRBV20-1 and TRBJ2-1; 11 bases map to TRBD2. CDR1 DFQATT and CDR2 SNEGSKA come from the germline V gene (reference sequence). The CDR3 is made up of 15 amino acids. With V trimmed by 3 bases and J by 9 bases, 10 bases remained unmatched.

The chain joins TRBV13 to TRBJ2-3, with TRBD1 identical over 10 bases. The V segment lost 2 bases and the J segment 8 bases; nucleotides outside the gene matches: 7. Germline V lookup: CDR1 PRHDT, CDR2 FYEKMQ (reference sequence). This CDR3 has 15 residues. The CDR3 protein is CASSLLGQGDGTQYF. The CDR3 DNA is TGTGCCAGCAGCTTATTAGGACAGGGGGATGGTACGCAGTATTTT.

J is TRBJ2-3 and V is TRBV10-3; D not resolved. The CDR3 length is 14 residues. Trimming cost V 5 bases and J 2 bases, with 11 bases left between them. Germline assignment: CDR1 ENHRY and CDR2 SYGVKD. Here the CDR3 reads CAISTQQITDTQYF. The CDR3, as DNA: TGTGCCATCAGTACGCAGCAGATCACAGATACGCAGTATTTT.